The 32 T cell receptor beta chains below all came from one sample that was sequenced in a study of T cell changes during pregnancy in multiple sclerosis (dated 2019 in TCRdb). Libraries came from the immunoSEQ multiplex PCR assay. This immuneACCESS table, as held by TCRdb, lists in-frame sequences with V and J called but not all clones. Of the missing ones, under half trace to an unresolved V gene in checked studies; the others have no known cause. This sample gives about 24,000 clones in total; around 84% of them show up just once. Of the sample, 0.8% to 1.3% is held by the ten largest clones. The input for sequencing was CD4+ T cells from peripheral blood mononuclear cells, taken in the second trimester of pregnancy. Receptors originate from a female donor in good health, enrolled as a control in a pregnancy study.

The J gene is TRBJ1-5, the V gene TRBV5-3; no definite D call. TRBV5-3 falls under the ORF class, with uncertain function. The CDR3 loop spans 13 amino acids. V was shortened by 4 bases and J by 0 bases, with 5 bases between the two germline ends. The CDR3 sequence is CARSRYSNQPQHF. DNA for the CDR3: TGTGCCAGAAGCCGGTATAGCAATCAGCCCCAGCATTTT.

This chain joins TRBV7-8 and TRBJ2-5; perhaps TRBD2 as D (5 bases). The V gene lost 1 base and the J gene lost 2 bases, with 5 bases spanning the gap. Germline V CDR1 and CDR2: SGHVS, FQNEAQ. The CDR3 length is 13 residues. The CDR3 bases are TGTGCCAGCAGCTTAGGCGGGCAAGAGACCCAGTACTTC. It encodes CASSLGGQETQYF.

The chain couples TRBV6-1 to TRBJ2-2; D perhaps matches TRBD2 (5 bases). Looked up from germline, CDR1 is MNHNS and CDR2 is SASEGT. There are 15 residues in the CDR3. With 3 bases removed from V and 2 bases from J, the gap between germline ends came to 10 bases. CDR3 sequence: CASSELAVNTGELFF. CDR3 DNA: TGTGCCAGCAGTGAGCTAGCAGTAAACACCGGGGAGCTGTTTTTT.

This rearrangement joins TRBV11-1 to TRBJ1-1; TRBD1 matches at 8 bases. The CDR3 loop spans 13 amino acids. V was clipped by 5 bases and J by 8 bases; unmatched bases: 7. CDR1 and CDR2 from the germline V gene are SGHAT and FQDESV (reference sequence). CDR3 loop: CASSHPDRDEAFF. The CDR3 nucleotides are TGTGCCAGCAGCCACCCGGACAGGGACGAAGCTTTCTTT.

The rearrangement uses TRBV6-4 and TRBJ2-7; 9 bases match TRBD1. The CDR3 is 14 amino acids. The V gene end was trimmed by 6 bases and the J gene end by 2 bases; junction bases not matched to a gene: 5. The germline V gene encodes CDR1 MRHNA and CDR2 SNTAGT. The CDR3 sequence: CASRQGAQTYEQYF. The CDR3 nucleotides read TGTGCCAGCAGACAGGGGGCCCAGACCTACGAGCAGTACTTC.

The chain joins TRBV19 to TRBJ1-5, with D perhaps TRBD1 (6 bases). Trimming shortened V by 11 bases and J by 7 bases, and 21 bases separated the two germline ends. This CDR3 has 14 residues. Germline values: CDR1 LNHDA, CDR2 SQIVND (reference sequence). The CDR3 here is CACPKLQGYQPQHF. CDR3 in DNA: TGTGCCTGTCCGAAGTTACAGGGATACCAGCCCCAGCATTTT.

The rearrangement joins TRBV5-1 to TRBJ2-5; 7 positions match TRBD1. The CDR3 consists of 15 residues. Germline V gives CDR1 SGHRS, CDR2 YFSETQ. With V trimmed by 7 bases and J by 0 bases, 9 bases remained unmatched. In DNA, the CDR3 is TGCGCCAGCGCCTTCTCAGACAGGGACCAAGAGACCCAGTACTTC. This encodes CASAFSDRDQETQYF. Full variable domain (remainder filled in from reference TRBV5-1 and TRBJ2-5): KAGVTQTPRYLIKTRGQQVTLSCSPISGHRSVSWYQQTPGQGLQFLFEYFSETQRNKGNFPGRFSGRQFSNSRSEMNVSTLELGDSALYLCASAFSDRDQETQYFGPGTRLLVL.

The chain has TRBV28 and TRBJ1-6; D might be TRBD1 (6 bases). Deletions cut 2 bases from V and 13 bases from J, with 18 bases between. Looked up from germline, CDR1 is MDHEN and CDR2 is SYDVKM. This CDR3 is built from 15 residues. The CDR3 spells CASSLPARGLEPLHF. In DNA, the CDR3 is TGTGCCAGCAGTTTACCGGCCAGGGGCCTAGAGCCCCTCCACTTT.

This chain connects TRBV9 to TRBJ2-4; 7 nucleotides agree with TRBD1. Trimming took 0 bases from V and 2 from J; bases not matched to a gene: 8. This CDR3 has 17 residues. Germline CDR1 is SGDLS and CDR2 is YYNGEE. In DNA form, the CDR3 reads TGTGCCAGCAGCGTAGTATACAGGGGTTGGACCAAAAACATTCAGTACTTC. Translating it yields CASSVVYRGWTKNIQYF.

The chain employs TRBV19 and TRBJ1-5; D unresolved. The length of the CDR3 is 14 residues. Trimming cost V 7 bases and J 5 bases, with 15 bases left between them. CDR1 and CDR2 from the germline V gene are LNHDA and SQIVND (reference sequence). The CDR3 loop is CASNPRDNYQPQHF. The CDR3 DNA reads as TGTGCCAGTAACCCCCGGGATAATTATCAGCCCCAGCATTTT.

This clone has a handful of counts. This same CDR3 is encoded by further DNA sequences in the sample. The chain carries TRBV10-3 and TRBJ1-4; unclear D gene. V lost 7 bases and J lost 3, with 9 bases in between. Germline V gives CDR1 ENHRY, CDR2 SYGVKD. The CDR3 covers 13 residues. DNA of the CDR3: TGTGCCATCAAGTCCGGGGCTAATGAAAAACTGTTTTTT. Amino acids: CAIKSGANEKLFF.

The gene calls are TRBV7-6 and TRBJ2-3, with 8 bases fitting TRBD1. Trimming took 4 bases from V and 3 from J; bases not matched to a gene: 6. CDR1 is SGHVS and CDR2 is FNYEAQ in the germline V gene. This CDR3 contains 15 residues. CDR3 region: CASSSGTGMTDTQYF. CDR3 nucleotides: TGTGCCAGCAGCTCCGGGACAGGCATGACAGATACGCAGTATTTT.

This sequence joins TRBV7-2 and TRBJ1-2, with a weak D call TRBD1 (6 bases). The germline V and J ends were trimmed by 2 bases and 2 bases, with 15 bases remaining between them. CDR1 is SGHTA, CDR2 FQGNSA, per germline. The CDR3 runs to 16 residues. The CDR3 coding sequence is TGTGCCAGCAGCTTACGGGCAGGGGCCTTGAACTATGGCTACACCTTC. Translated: CASSLRAGALNYGYTF. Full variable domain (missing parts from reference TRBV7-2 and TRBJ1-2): GAGVSQSPSNKVTEKGKDVELRCDPISGHTALYWYRQSLGQGLEFLIYFQGNSAPDKSGLPSDRFSAERTGGSVSTLTIQRTQQEDSAVYLCASSLRAGALNYGYTFGSGTRLTVV.

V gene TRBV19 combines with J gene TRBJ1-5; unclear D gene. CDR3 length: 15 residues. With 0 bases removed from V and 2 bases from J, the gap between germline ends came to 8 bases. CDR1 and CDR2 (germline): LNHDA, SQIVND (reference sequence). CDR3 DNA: TGTGCCAGTAGTATAGATCCGGGAGGCAATCAGCCCCAGCATTTT. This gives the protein CASSIDPGGNQPQHF. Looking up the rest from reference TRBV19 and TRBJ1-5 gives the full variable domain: DGGITQSPKYLFRKEGQNVTLSCEQNLNHDAMYWYRQDPGQGLRLIYYSQIVNDFQKGDIAEGYSVSREKKESFPLTVTSAQKNPTAFYLCASSIDPGGNQPQHFGDGTRLSIL.

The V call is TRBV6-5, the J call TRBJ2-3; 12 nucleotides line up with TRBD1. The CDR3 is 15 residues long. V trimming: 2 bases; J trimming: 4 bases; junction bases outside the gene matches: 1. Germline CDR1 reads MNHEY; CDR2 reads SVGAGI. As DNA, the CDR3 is TGTGCCAGCAGTTACGGGACAGGGGGCCCAGATACGCAGTATTTT. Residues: CASSYGTGGPDTQYF.

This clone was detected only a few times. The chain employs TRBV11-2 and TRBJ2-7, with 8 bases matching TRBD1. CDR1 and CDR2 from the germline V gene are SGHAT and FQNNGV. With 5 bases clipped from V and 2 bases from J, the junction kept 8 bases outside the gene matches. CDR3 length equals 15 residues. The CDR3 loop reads CASSAARTGPYEQYF. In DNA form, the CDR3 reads TGTGCCAGCAGCGCGGCCAGGACAGGGCCCTACGAGCAGTACTTC.

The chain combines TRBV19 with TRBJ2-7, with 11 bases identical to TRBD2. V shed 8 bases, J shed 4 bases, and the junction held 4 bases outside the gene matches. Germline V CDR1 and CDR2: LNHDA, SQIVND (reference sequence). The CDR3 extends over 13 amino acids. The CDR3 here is CASAGLAGYEQYF. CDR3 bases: TGTGCCAGTGCCGGACTAGCGGGTTACGAGCAGTACTTC.

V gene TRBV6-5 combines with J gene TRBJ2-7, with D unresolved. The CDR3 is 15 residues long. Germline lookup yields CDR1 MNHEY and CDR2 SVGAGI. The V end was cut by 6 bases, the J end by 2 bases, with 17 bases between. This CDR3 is CASSRQNGITYEQYF. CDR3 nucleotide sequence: TGTGCCAGCAGCAGACAAAACGGCATAACCTACGAGCAGTACTTC.

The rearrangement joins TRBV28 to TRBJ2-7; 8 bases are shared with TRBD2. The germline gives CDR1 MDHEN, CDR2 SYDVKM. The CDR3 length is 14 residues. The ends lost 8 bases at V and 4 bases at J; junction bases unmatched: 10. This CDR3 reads CASGASGGMYEQYF. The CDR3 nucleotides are TGTGCCAGCGGGGCCTCGGGGGGGATGTACGAGCAGTACTTC.

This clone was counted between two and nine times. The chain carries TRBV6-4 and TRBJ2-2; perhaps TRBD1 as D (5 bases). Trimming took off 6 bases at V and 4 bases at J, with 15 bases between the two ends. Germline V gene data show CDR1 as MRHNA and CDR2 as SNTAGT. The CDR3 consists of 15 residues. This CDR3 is CASSQQGGGTGELFF. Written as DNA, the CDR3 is TGTGCCAGCAGCCAGCAGGGTGGCGGCACCGGGGAGCTGTTTTTT.

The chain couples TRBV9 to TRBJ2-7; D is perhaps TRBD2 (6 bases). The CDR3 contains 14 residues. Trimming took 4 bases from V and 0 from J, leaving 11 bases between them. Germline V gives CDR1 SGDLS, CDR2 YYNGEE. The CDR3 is CASSLTGDSYEQYF. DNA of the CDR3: TGTGCCAGCAGCTTAACGGGAGACTCCTACGAGCAGTACTTC.

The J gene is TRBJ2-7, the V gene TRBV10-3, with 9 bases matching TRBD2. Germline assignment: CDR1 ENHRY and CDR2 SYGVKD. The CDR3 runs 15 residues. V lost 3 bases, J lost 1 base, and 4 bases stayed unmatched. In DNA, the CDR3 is TGTGCCATCAGTGACCCGGGACTAGCTTCCTACGAGCAGTACTTC. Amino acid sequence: CAISDPGLASYEQYF.

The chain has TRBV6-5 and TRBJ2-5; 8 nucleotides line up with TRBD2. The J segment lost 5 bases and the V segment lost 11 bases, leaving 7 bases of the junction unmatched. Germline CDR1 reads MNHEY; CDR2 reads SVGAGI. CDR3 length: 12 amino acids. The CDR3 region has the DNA TGTGCCTCTACTAGCGGAGGGGAGACCCAGTACTTC. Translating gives CASTSGGETQYF.

For the CDR3, the DNA is TGTGCCTGGGGGAACGGGAGGCTCTACGAGCAGTACTTC. This encodes CAWGNGRLYEQYF. The rearrangement uses TRBV30 and TRBJ2-7; 7 nucleotides match TRBD2. This CDR3 is 13 amino acids long. CDR1 and CDR2 (germline): GTSNPN, SVGIG (reference sequence). The trim removed 5 bases at V and 3 bases at J, leaving 7 bases unmatched.

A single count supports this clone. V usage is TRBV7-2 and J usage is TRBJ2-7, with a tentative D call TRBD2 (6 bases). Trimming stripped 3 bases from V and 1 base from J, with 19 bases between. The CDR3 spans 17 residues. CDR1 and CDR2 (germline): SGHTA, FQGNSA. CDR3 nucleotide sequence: TGTGCCAGCAGCTTGGGGGGTCAGGGAAGGTGGTCCTACGAGCAGTACTTC. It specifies CASSLGGQGRWSYEQYF. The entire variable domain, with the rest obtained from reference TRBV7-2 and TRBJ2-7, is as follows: GAGVSQSPSNKVTEKGKDVELRCDPISGHTALYWYRQSLGQGLEFLIYFQGNSAPDKSGLPSDRFSAERTGGSVSTLTIQRTQQEDSAVYLCASSLGGQGRWSYEQYFGPGTRLTVT.

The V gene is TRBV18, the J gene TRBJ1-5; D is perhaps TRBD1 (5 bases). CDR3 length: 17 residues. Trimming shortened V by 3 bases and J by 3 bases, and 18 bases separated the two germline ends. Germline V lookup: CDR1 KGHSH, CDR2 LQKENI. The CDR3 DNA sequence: TGTGCCAGCTCACCTTTCGCGGGACCCCAATTCAATCAGCCCCAGCATTTT. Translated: CASSPFAGPQFNQPQHF.

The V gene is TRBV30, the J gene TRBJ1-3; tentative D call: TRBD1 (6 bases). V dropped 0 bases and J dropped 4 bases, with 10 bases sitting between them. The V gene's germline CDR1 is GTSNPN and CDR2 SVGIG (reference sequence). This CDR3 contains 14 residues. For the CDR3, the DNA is TGTGCCTGGAGTGTGGGGGGGCAAGGAAACACCATATATTTT. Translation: CAWSVGGQGNTIYF.

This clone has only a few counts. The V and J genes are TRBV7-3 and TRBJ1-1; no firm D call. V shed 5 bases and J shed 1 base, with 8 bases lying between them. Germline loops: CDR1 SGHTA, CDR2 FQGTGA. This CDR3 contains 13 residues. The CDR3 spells CASSRSGNTEAFF. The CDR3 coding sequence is TGTGCCAGCAGCCGATCAGGGAACACTGAAGCTTTCTTT.

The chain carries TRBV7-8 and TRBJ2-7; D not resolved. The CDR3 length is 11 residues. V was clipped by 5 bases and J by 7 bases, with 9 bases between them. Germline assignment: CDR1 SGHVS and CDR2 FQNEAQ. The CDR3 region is CASSMSYEQYF. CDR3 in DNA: TGTGCCAGCAGCATGTCTTATGAGCAGTACTTC. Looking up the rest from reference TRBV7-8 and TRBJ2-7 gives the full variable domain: GAGVSQSPRYKVAKRGQDVALRCDPISGHVSLFWYQQALGQGPEFLTYFQNEAQLDKSGLPSDRFFAERPEGSVSTLKIQRTQQEDSAVYLCASSMSYEQYFGPGTRLTVT.

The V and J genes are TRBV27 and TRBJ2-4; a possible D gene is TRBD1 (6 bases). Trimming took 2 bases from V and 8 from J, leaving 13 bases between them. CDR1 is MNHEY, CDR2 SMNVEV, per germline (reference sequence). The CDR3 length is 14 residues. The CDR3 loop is CASSLGQGIDIQYF. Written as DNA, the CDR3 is TGTGCCAGCAGTTTAGGGCAGGGGATCGACATTCAGTACTTC.

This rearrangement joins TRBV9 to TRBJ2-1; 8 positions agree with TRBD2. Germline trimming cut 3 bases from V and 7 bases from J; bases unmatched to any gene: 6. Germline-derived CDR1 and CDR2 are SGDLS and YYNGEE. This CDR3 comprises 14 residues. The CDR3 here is CASSARLAQNEQFF. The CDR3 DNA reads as TGTGCCAGCAGCGCCCGACTAGCGCAAAATGAGCAGTTCTTC.

This CDR3 is CASTFGGADQPQHF. In DNA form, the CDR3 reads TGTGCCAGCACCTTCGGGGGGGCCGATCAGCCCCAGCATTTT. This sequence joins TRBV6-1 and TRBJ1-5, with D maybe TRBD1 (6 bases). Trimming shortened V by 7 bases and J by 5 bases, and 15 bases separated the two germline ends. The CDR3 is 14 residues long. Germline loops: CDR1 MNHNS, CDR2 SASEGT.